The 10 T cell receptor beta chains given below trace back to one sample, sequenced in a study of Tregs in tolerant kidney transplant recipients. Assay used: immunoSEQ multiplex PCR; TCRdb lists only in-frame clones, some missing. In the table there are about 77,000 clones, under 98% of which are singletons. Sequencing was performed on CD4+ T cells from blood, taken before the transplant. The source is a human donor who received a combined kidney and bone marrow transplant.

The chain has TRBV7-2 and TRBJ2-7; D unclear. From germline, CDR1 is SGHTA and CDR2 FQGNSA. This CDR3 spans 16 amino acids. Trimming cost V 2 bases and J 5 bases, with 19 bases left between them. The CDR3 nucleotides read TGTGCCAGCAGCTTATGGTCGCCTGAACTCAATAACGAGCAGTACTTC. It is translated as CASSLWSPELNNEQYF.

The chain employs TRBV7-3 and TRBJ2-5, with 9 nucleotides matching TRBD1. J gave up 4 bases and V 5 bases, and 2 bases lay outside the gene matches. Germline V CDR1 and CDR2: SGHTA, FQGTGA. CDR3 size: 13 residues. CDR3 loop: CASSPDRGETQYF. CDR3 DNA: TGTGCCAGCAGCCCGGACAGGGGAGAGACCCAGTACTTC.

The chain uses TRBV7-2 and TRBJ1-4, with D maybe TRBD1 (6 bases). Deletions cut 4 bases from V and 1 base from J, with 7 bases between. This CDR3 has 14 residues. Germline V gives CDR1 SGHTA, CDR2 FQGNSA. This CDR3 is CASSSDRTNEKLFF. The CDR3 bases are TGTGCCAGCAGCTCGGACAGAACTAATGAAAAACTGTTTTTT.

This chain joins TRBV6-6 and TRBJ1-1; TRBD1 agrees at 7 bases. This CDR3 has 13 amino acids. Per germline, CDR1 MNHNY and CDR2 SVGAGI (reference sequence). V was clipped by 6 bases and J by 8 bases; unmatched bases: 9. As DNA, the CDR3 is TGTGCCAGCAGCCGGACAGGCCGCCACGAAGCTTTCTTT. Amino acid sequence: CASSRTGRHEAFF.

The V call is TRBV5-1, the J call TRBJ2-1, with 10 bases aligning to TRBD1. The CDR3 extends over 14 amino acids. Germline V gives CDR1 SGHRS, CDR2 YFSETQ. V dropped 3 bases and J dropped 9; count of bases not matched to a gene: 6. The CDR3 here is CASSSRQGASEQFF. The CDR3 nucleotides are TGCGCCAGCAGCTCGCGACAGGGGGCTTCTGAGCAGTTCTTC. Variable domain in full (rest from reference TRBV5-1 and TRBJ2-1): KAGVTQTPRYLIKTRGQQVTLSCSPISGHRSVSWYQQTPGQGLQFLFEYFSETQRNKGNFPGRFSGRQFSNSRSEMNVSTLELGDSALYLCASSSRQGASEQFFGPGTRLTVL.

This clone was seen only once. The chain has TRBV5-1 and TRBJ2-7, with 9 bases matching TRBD1. This CDR3 has 14 residues. Germline values: CDR1 SGHRS, CDR2 YFSETQ. V gave up 1 base and J gave up 5 bases; unmatched junction bases: 4. DNA for the CDR3: TGCGCCAGCAGCTTGCAGGGACAGGGCCACGAGCAGTACTTC. Translating it yields CASSLQGQGHEQYF.

This CDR3 reads CASSKTGGAYNEQFF. CDR3 DNA sequence: TGTGCCAGTAGTAAAACAGGGGGCGCCTACAATGAGCAGTTCTTC. The rearrangement links TRBV19 to TRBJ2-1, with 9 nucleotides matching TRBD1. This CDR3 is 15 amino acids long. Germline CDR1 reads LNHDA; CDR2 reads SQIVND (reference sequence). Trimming cost V 4 bases and J 2 bases; bases outside gene matches: 3.

This rearrangement joins TRBV5-4 to TRBJ2-2; 9 bases align to TRBD1. Germline CDR1 is SGHNT and CDR2 is YYREEE (reference sequence). CDR3 length: 17 amino acids. With 4 bases clipped from V and 6 bases from J, the junction kept 13 bases outside the gene matches. CDR3 protein: CASSRPMGTGSPGELFF. The DNA for the CDR3 is TGTGCCAGCAGCCGACCGATGGGGACAGGGTCGCCCGGGGAGCTGTTTTTT.

The chain employs TRBV27 and TRBJ1-2; 10 nucleotides align to TRBD1. V lost 8 bases, J lost 2 bases, and 2 bases stayed unmatched. The CDR3 has 13 amino acids. Germline CDR1 reads MNHEY; CDR2 reads SMNVEV (reference sequence). In nucleotides, the CDR3 is TGTGCCAGCTGGGACAGGGGCAACTATGGCTACACCTTC. As protein: CASWDRGNYGYTF.

A single count supports this clone. This chain joins TRBV18 and TRBJ1-1; 7 bases match TRBD1. The CDR3 is 15 residues long. CDR1 is KGHSH and CDR2 is LQKENI in the germline V gene. Trimming took 1 base from V and 1 from J; bases not matched to a gene: 3. The CDR3 DNA is TGTGCCAGCTCACCACAGGGACAGCCGAACACTGAAGCTTTCTTT. This codes for CASSPQGQPNTEAFF.